These 15 T cell receptor beta chains were sequenced from one sample in a study of blood T cells in healthy people across ages. Combining a sample-barcoded 5' primer with a J-beta primer mix, a second PCR ran for roughly 6 to 12 cycles. A single record per CDR3 protein comes from TCRdb applying MiXCR to the 5' RACE reads. The profile shows 1,500,000 or so distinct CDR3 sequences, approximately 59% of them singletons. Sequences were obtained from blood. The receptors were sampled from a man younger than 35 in good health.

The chain couples TRBV30 to TRBJ2-2, with D perhaps TRBD1 (5 bases). Germline V lookup: CDR1 GTSNPN, CDR2 SVGIG (reference sequence). The CDR3 sequence is 13 residues long. Trimming left V 8 bases short and J 6 bases short, with 16 bases between. The CDR3: CAGARVLPGELFF. In DNA form, the CDR3 reads TGTGCCGGGGCCAGGGTTTTGCCCGGGGAGCTGTTTTTT.

The table lists this clonotype with a few counts. The chain has TRBV7-8 and TRBJ1-5; TRBD1 aligns across 7 bases. There are 18 residues in the CDR3. V lost 1 base to trimming and J lost 1 base; unmatched junction nucleotides: 10. Germline assignment: CDR1 SGHVS and CDR2 FQNEAQ. For the CDR3, the DNA is TGTGCCAGCAGCTTAGGTCCGAAGGGACAGCAGAGCAATCAGCCCCAGCATTTT. It translates to CASSLGPKGQQSNQPQHF.

This clonotype was seen once. This rearrangement joins TRBV4-3 to TRBJ2-5, with a weak D call TRBD1 (6 bases). The J call may be faulty, since TRBJ2-7 better matches the DNA end. Germline CDR1 and CDR2: LGHNA and YSLEER. The CDR3 contains 14 residues. CDR3 DNA: TGCGCCAGCAGCCAAGCCCTAGGGGGTTACGAGCAGTACTTC. Protein product: CASSQALGGYEQYF.

V gene TRBV4-1 combines with J gene TRBJ2-4; D might be TRBD1 (6 bases). The V gene's germline CDR1 is MGHRA and CDR2 YSYEKL. CDR3 size: 17 residues. The V end lost 5 bases, the J end lost 0 bases, and 17 bases lay between the germline ends. The CDR3 loop reads CASSTRTDILAKNIQYF. The CDR3 region has the DNA TGCGCCAGCAGCACCCGGACAGACATATTAGCCAAAAACATTCAGTACTTC.

In this sample, this clonotype turned up a few times. V is TRBV4-1 and J is TRBJ1-5; D is ambiguous. CDR3 length: 13 residues. CDR1 and CDR2 (germline): MGHRA, YSYEKL. V was trimmed by 1 base and J by 5 bases, leaving 6 bases between them. The CDR3 coding sequence is TGCGCCAGCAGCCAAGTTATCCATCAGCCCCAGCATTTT. Its translation is CASSQVIHQPQHF.

The chain joins TRBV2 to TRBJ2-1; D possibly corresponds to TRBD2 (6 bases). The V end lost 6 bases, the J end lost 13 bases, and 19 bases lay between the germline ends. The CDR3 loop spans 13 amino acids. The germline V gene has CDR1 SNHLY and CDR2 FYNNEI. Here the CDR3 DNA reads TGTGCCAGCAGACGGGACTCGCAATCCTCACAGTTCTTC. It specifies CASRRDSQSSQFF. Looking up the rest from reference TRBV2 and TRBJ2-1 gives the full variable domain: EPEVTQTPSHQVTQMGQEVILRCVPISNHLYFYWYRQILGQKVEFLVSFYNNEISEKSEIFDDQFSVERPDGSNFTLKIRSTKLEDSAMYFCASRRDSQSSQFFGPGTRLTVL.

CDR3 in amino acids: CASSLGGVREQYF. CDR3 DNA sequence: TGTGCCAGCAGTCTGGGAGGAGTCCGCGAGCAGTACTTC. V usage is TRBV6-2 or TRBV6-3 and J usage is TRBJ2-4; tentative D call: TRBD2 (6 bases). The last part of the DNA fits TRBJ2-7 better; the J call may be wrong. In germline, CDR1 is MNHEY, CDR2 SVGEGT. The CDR3 is 13 amino acids.

The J gene is TRBJ2-1, the V gene TRBV4-3; the match to TRBD2 covers 11 bases. V lost 2 bases and J lost 6; bases outside the gene matches: 3. The CDR3 is 15 amino acids. Germline values: CDR1 LGHNA, CDR2 YSLEER. CDR3 sequence: CASSQSSGGANEQFF. CDR3 in DNA: TGCGCCAGCAGCCAAAGTAGCGGGGGGGCCAATGAGCAGTTCTTC.

This clonotype was detected only a few times. The chain is built from TRBV6-1 and TRBJ1-4; D not resolved. This CDR3 has 17 residues. V was cut by 0 bases and J by 8 bases, with 19 bases left in between. Germline CDR1 reads MNHNS; CDR2 reads SASEGT. The CDR3 sequence: CASSEAPQVPGQEKLFF. The CDR3 nucleotides are TGTGCCAGCAGTGAAGCTCCCCAGGTCCCCGGGCAAGAAAAACTGTTTTTT.

J is TRBJ1-4 and V is TRBV7-2; no clear D. The germline V gene encodes CDR1 SGHTA and CDR2 FQGNSA. This CDR3 contains 13 residues. Between the trimmed V and J ends, which lost 5 bases and 3 bases, there was a span of 7 bases. CDR3 amino acids: CASSTGPNEKLFF. In nucleotides, the CDR3 is TGTGCCAGCAGCACTGGACCTAATGAAAAACTGTTTTTT. Complete variable domain (other parts from reference TRBV7-2 and TRBJ1-4): GAGVSQSPSNKVTEKGKDVELRCDPISGHTALYWYRQSLGQGLEFLIYFQGNSAPDKSGLPSDRFSAERTGGSVSTLTIQRTQQEDSAVYLCASSTGPNEKLFFGSGTQLSVL.

The rearrangement links TRBV9 to TRBJ1-1, with unresolved D. The V gene's germline CDR1 is SGDLS and CDR2 YYNGEE. The CDR3 totals 15 residues. Between the trimmed V and J ends, which lost 0 bases and 0 bases, there was a span of 9 bases. This CDR3 is CASSVGGTMNTEAFF. Here the CDR3 DNA reads TGTGCCAGCAGCGTAGGTGGAACCATGAACACTGAAGCTTTCTTT.

The chain employs TRBV2 and TRBJ2-5, with D unclear. The V gene lost 9 bases and the J gene lost 6 bases, with 8 bases spanning the gap. CDR3 length equals 10 residues. Germline-derived CDR1 and CDR2 are SNHLY and FYNNEI. CDR3 sequence: CASNLKTQYF. The CDR3 region has the DNA TGTGCCAGTAACTTGAAGACCCAGTACTTC.

The V gene is TRBV7-8, the J gene TRBJ2-4, with D perhaps matching TRBD1 or TRBD2 (5 bases each). The V gene's germline CDR1 is SGHVS and CDR2 FQNEAQ. The CDR3 has 17 residues. Trimming removed 5 bases at V and 0 bases at J, with 17 bases between. The CDR3 bases are TGTGCCAGCAGCGCATCCGGGACCCAATTAGCCAAAAACATTCAGTACTTC. Residues: CASSASGTQLAKNIQYF.

The chain employs TRBV20-1 and TRBJ1-1; 8 bases fit TRBD1. V was clipped by 3 bases and J by 3 bases; unmatched bases: 6. Germline V lookup: CDR1 DFQATT, CDR2 SNEGSKA (reference sequence). The CDR3 loop spans 14 amino acids. The CDR3 coding sequence is TGCAGTGCTAGGGACAGGGCACGGTACACTGAAGCTTTCTTT. Amino acid sequence: CSARDRARYTEAFF.

This chain uses TRBV7-9 with TRBJ2-1; D gene unclear. The CDR3 consists of 12 residues. Between the trimmed V and J ends, which lost 3 bases and 10 bases, there was a span of 10 bases. The germline CDR1 and CDR2 sequences are SEHNR and FQNEAQ (reference sequence). In nucleotides, the CDR3 is TGTGCCAGCAGCTTTTTCTTAGGGGAGCAGTTCTTC. This codes for CASSFFLGEQFF.